A single sample gave rise to the 7 T cell receptor beta chains below, sequenced in a study of cytomegalovirus exposure and HLA in healthy donors. PCR involved 60 Vbeta and 13 Jbeta primers. TCRdb's copy holds only in-frame clones and misses some; the assay was immunoSEQ multiplex PCR. This sample has about 100,000 clones, with around three quarters found just once. The material sequenced was PBMCs. Source of these receptors: a woman between 50 and 59 years old in good health and CMV-seropositive.

The rearrangement links TRBV9 to TRBJ2-1; 7 bases map to TRBD2. CDR3 size: 14 residues. Germline CDR1 and CDR2: SGDLS and YYNGEE. V gave up 0 bases and J gave up 5 bases; unmatched junction bases: 2. The CDR3 DNA reads TGTGCCAGCAGCGTAGATGCGGGAGACAATGAGCAGTTCTTC. The encoded protein is CASSVDAGDNEQFF.

The CDR3 nucleotides read TGTGCCAGCAGCTTGGGAGGCCCAGCCTACGAGCAGTACTTC. This gives the protein CASSLGGPAYEQYF. The chain carries TRBV5-8 and TRBJ2-7, with D hard to call. V gave up 0 bases and J gave up 2 bases, with 9 bases separating them. This CDR3 spans 14 amino acids. Per germline, CDR1 SGHTS and CDR2 YDEGEE.

V usage is TRBV28 and J usage is TRBJ1-4; 12 nucleotides match TRBD1. This CDR3 comprises 15 residues. Germline V gene sequence: CDR1 MDHEN, CDR2 SYDVKM. With V trimmed by 5 bases and J by 7 bases, 5 bases remained unmatched. CDR3 loop: CASSGRDRGLEKLFF. The CDR3, as DNA: TGTGCCAGCAGTGGGCGGGACAGGGGGCTTGAAAAACTGTTTTTT. The full variable domain, completed using reference TRBV28 and TRBJ1-4, is DVKVTQSSRYLVKRTGEKVFLECVQDMDHENMFWYRQDPGLGLRLIYFSYDVKMKEKGDIPEGYSVSREKKERFSLILESASTNQTSMYLCASSGRDRGLEKLFFGSGTQLSVL.

The chain combines TRBV2 with TRBJ2-7; no firm D call. Germline CDR1 is SNHLY and CDR2 is FYNNEI. The V end was cut by 1 base, the J end by 2 bases, with 9 bases between. The CDR3 is 14 amino acids. CDR3 coding DNA: TGTGCCAGCAGTGAAGACGGTTATACCTACGAGCAGTACTTC. Encoded protein: CASSEDGYTYEQYF.

The chain has TRBV19 and TRBJ1-3; no firm D call. Germline CDR1 and CDR2: LNHDA and SQIVND (reference sequence). The CDR3 runs to 15 residues. V lost 5 bases and J lost 0, with 11 bases in between. In DNA, the CDR3 is TGTGCCAGTAGTTCGTCTCGGAGCTCTGGAAACACCATATATTTT. This sequence encodes CASSSSRSSGNTIYF.

V gene TRBV6-5 combines with J gene TRBJ2-7; 10 bases match TRBD1. The CDR3 is made up of 15 amino acids. The J segment lost 7 bases and the V segment lost 7 bases, leaving 13 bases of the junction unmatched. In germline, CDR1 is MNHEY, CDR2 SVGAGI. The chain's CDR3 is CASNRETGTGVEQYF. DNA of the CDR3: TGTGCCAGCAACAGGGAGACCGGGACAGGGGTTGAGCAGTACTTC.

J is TRBJ2-7 and V is TRBV27; 10 positions agree with TRBD2. The germline V gene has CDR1 MNHEY and CDR2 SMNVEV (reference sequence). The length of the CDR3 is 15 residues. Trimming at V came to 5 bases and at J to 5 bases, leaving 9 bases not matched to a gene. CDR3 residues: CASSVGLAGANEQYF. The CDR3 coding sequence is TGTGCCAGCAGTGTGGGGCTAGCGGGAGCCAACGAGCAGTACTTC.